In this sample, the clone carrying this TCR beta chain turned up a few times. RNA, at about 0.45 to 1 ug, was reverse transcribed with random hexamers. The authors amplified TCR beta CDR3 across 54 Vbeta and 13 Jbeta using immunoSEQ multiplex PCR. TCRdb independently ran MiXCR on the immunoSEQ multiplex PCR reads; one entry per CDR3 protein. The sample consists of 100,000 to 150,000 distinct CDR3 sequences, about 93% of them appearing once. Sequencing targeted TCR beta in T cells from blood (CD8+ and CD4+). It was negative isolation that provided the CD8+ and CD4+ T cells, whereas TEMRA cells were enriched by FACS. The data originate from a study of CD8 T cells in Susac syndrome. V lost 0 bases, J lost 1 base, and 2 bases stayed unmatched. The CDR3 spans 17 residues. Germline V lookup: CDR1 SGHNT, CDR2 YYREEE (reference sequence).

This sequence joins TRBV5-4 and TRBJ2-3; 13 bases are a match to TRBD2. The specimen was CD4+ T cells from PBMCs. The TCR sequence derives from a human donor in good health. CDR3 sequence (DNA): TGTGCCAGCAGCTTGGGACTAGCGGGAGGCCGCACAGATACGCAGTATTTT. Protein product: CASSLGLAGGRTDTQYF.